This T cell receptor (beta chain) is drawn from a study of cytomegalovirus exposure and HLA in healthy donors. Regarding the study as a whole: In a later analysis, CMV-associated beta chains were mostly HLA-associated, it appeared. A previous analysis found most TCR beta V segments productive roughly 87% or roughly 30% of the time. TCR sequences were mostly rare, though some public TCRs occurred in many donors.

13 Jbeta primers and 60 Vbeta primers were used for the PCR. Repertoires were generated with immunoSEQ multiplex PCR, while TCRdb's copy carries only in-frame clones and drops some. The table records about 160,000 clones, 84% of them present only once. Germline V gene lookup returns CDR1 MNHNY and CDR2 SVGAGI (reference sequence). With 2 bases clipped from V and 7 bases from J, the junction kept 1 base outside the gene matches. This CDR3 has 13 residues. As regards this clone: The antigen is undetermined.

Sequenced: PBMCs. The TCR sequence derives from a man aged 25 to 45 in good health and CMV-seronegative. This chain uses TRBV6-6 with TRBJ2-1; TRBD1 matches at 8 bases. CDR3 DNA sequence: TGTGCCAGCAGTTACGACAGGGGTAATGAGCAGTTCTTC. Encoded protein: CASSYDRGNEQFF.